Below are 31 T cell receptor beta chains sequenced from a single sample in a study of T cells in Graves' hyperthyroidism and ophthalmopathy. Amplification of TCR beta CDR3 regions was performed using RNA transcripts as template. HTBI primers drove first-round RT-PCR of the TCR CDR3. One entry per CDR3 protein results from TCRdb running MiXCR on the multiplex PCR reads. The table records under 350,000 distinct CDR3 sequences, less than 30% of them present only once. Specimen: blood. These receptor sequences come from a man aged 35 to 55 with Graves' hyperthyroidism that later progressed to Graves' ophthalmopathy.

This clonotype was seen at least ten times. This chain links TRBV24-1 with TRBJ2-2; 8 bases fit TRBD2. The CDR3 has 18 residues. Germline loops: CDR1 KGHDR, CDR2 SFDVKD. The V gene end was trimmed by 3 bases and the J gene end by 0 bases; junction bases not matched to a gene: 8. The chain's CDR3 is CATSDDFYSGTNTGELFF. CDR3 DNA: TGTGCCACCAGTGATGATTTCTATAGCGGGACGAACACCGGGGAGCTGTTTTTT.

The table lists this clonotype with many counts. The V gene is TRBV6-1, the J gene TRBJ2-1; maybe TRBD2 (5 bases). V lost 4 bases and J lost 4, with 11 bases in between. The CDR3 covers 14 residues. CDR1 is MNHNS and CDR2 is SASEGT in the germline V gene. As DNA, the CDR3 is TGTGCCAGCAGTGCAACACTAGGGTACAATGAGCAGTTCTTC. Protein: CASSATLGYNEQFF.

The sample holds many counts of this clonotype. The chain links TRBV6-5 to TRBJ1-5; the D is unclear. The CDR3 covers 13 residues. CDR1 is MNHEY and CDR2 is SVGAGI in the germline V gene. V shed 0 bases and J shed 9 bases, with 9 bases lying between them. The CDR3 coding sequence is TGTGCCAGCAGTTACTCAATCGGTTTGCCCCAGCATTTT. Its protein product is CASSYSIGLPQHF.

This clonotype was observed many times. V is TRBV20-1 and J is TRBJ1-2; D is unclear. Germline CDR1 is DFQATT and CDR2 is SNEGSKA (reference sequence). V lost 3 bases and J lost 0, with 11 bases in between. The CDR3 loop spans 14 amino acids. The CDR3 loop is CSASRAIANYGYTF. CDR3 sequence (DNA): TGCAGTGCTAGTAGGGCGATAGCTAACTATGGCTACACCTTC.

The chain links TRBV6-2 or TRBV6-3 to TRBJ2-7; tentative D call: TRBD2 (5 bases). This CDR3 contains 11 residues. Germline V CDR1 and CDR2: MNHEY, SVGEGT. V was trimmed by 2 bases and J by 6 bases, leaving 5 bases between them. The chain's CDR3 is CASSYEGEQYF. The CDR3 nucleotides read TGTGCCAGCAGTTACGAGGGCGAGCAGTACTTC.

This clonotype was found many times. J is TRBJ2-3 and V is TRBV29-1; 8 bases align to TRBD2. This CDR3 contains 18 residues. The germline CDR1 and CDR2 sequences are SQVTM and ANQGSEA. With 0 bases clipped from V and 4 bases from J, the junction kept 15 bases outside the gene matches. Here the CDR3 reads CSVEDTPESGRVSDTQYF. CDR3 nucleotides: TGCAGCGTTGAAGACACCCCTGAGAGCGGGAGAGTTTCAGATACGCAGTATTTT.

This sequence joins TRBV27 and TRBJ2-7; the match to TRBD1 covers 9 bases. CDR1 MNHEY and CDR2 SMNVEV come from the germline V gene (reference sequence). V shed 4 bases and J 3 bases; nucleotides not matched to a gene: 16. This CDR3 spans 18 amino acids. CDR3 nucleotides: TGTGCCAGCAGTTCTCTTTCGGGTCGGGGACAGGGCTACTACGAGCAGTACTTC. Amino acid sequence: CASSSLSGRGQGYYEQYF.

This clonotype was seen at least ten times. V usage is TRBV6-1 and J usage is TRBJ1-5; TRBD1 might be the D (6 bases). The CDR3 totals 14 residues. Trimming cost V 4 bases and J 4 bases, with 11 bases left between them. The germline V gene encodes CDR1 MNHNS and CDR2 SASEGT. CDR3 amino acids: CASSGQVVNQPQHF. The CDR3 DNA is TGTGCCAGCAGTGGACAGGTGGTGAATCAGCCCCAGCATTTT.

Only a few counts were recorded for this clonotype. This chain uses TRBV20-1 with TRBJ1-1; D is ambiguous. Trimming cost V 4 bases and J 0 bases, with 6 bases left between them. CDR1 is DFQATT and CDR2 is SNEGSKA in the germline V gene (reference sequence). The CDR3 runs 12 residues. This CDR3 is CSAIGLNTEAFF. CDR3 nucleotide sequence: TGCAGTGCTATCGGACTGAACACTGAAGCTTTCTTT.

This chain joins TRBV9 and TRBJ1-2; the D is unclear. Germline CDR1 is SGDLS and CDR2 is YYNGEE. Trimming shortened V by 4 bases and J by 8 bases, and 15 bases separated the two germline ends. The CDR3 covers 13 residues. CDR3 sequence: CASSPMGGVGYTF. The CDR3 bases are TGTGCCAGCAGCCCTATGGGCGGTGTCGGCTACACCTTC.

The CDR3, as DNA: TGTGCCAGCAGTCGCGGACAGGGTTGGCAGCCCCAGCATTTT. Its translation: CASSRGQGWQPQHF. This chain joins TRBV6-2 or TRBV6-3 and TRBJ1-5, with 8 bases that match TRBD1. The V gene end was trimmed by 5 bases and the J gene end by 7 bases; junction bases not matched to a gene: 7. The CDR3 is 14 amino acids. Germline lookup yields CDR1 MNHEY and CDR2 SVGEGT.

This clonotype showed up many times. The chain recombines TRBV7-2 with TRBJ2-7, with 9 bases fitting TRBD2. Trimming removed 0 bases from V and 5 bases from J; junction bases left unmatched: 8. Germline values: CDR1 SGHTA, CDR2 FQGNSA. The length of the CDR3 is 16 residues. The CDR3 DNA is TGTGCCAGCAGCTTAGCGGCGGGAGGGCCTTCCGACGAGCAGTACTTC. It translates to CASSLAAGGPSDEQYF.

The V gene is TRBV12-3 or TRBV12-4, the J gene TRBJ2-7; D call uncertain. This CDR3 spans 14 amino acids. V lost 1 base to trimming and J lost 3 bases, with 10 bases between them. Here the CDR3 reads CASSLEGWGYEQYF. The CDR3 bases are TGTGCCAGCAGTTTAGAAGGGTGGGGCTACGAGCAGTACTTC.

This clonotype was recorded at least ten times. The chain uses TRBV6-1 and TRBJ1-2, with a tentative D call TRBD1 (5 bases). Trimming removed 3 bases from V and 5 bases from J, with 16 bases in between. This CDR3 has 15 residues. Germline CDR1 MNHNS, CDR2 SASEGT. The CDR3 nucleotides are TGTGCCAGCAGTGAGCAGGGCGTTGTGGGATATGGCTACACCTTC. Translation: CASSEQGVVGYGYTF.

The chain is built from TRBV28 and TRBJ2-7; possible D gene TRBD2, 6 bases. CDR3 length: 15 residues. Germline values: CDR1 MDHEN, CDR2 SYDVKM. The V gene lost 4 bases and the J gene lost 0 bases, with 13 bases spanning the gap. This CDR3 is CASSSPSGASYEQYF. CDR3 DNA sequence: TGTGCCAGCAGTTCCCCCTCGGGAGCCTCCTACGAGCAGTACTTC.

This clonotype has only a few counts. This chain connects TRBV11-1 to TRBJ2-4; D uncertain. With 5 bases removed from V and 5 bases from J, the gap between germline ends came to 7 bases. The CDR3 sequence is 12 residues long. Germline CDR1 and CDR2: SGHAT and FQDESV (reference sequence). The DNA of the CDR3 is TGTGCCAGCAGCGCCAGCGAAAACATTCAGTACTTC. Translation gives CASSASENIQYF.

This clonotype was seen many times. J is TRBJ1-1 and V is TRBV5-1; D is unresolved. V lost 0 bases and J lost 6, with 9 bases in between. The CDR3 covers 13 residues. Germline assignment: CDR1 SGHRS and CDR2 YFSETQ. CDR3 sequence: CASSLGGFAEAFF. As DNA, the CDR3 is TGCGCCAGCAGCTTGGGAGGTTTCGCTGAAGCTTTCTTT.

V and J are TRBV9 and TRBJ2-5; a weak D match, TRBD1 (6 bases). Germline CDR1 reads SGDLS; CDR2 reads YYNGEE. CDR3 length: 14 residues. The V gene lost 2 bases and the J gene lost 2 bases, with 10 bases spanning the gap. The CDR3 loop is CASSVGTMQETQYF. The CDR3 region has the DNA TGTGCCAGCAGCGTGGGGACAATGCAAGAGACCCAGTACTTC.

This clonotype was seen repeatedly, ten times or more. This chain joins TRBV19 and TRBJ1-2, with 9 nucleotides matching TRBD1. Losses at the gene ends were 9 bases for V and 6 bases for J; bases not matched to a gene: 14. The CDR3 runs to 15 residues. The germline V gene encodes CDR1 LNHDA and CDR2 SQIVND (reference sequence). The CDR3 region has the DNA TGTGCCAGCAAACCCCCGGGACAGGGTAGCCATGGCTACACCTTC. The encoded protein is CASKPPGQGSHGYTF.

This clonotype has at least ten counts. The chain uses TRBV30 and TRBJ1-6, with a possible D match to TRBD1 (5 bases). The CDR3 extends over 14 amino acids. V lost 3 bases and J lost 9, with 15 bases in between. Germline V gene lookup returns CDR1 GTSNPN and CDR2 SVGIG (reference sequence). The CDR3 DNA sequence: TGTGCCTGGAGGATATGGGGCCGGGGTTCACCCCTCCACTTT. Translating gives CAWRIWGRGSPLHF.

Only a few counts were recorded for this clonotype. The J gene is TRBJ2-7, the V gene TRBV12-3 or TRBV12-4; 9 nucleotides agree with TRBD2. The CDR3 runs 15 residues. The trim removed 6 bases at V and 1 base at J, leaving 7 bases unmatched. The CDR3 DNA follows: TGTGCCAGCAGCCCAATTGGACTAGCGTCCTACGAGCAGTACTTC. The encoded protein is CASSPIGLASYEQYF.

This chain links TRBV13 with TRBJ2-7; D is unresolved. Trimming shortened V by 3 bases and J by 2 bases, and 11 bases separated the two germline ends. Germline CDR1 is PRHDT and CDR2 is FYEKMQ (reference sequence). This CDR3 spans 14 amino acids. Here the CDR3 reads CASSFIASPYEQYF. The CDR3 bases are TGTGCCAGCAGCTTCATCGCCAGTCCCTACGAGCAGTACTTC.

CDR3 bases: TGTGCCAGCAGTTACCGAGACGCCACCGGGGAGCTGTTTTTT. It yields the protein CASSYRDATGELFF. The V gene is TRBV6-5, the J gene TRBJ2-2; D unclear. The germline CDR1 and CDR2 sequences are MNHEY and SVGAGI. This CDR3 is built from 14 residues. The V gene lost 2 bases and the J gene lost 4 bases, with 8 bases spanning the gap.

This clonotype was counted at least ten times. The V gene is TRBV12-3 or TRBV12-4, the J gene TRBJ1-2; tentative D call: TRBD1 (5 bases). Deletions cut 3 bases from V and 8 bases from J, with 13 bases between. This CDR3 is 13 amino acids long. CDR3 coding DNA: TGTGCCAGCAGTTTGATGGGACTAGTCGGCTACACCTTC. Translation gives CASSLMGLVGYTF.

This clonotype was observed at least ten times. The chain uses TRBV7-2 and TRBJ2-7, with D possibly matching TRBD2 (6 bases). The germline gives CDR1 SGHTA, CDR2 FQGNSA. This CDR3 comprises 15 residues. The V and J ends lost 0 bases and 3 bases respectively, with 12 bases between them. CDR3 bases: TGTGCCAGCAGCTTAGCACGGGGTAGCGGCTACGAGCAGTACTTC. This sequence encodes CASSLARGSGYEQYF.

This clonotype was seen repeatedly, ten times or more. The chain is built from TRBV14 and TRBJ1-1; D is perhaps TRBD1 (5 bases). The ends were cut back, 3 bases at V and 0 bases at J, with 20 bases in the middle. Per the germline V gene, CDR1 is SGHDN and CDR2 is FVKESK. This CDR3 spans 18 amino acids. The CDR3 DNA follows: TGTGCCAGCAGCCACCCTTGGGGGAGGGGCCGGATGAACACTGAAGCTTTCTTT. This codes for CASSHPWGRGRMNTEAFF.

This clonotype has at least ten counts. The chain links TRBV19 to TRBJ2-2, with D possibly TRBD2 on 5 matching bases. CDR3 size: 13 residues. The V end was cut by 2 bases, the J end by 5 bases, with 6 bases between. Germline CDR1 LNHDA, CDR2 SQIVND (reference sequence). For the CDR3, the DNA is TGTGCCAGTAGTATAAGAGGGACCGGGGAGCTGTTTTTT. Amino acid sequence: CASSIRGTGELFF. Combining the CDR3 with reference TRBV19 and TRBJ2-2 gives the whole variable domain DGGITQSPKYLFRKEGQNVTLSCEQNLNHDAMYWYRQDPGQGLRLIYYSQIVNDFQKGDIAEGYSVSREKKESFPLTVTSAQKNPTAFYLCASSIRGTGELFFGEGSRLTVL.

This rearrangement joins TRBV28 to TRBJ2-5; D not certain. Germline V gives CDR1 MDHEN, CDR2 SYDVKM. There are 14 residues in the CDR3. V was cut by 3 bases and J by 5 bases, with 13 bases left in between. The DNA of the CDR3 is TGTGCCAGCAGTTTGGGCGGAACTCGGGAGACCCAGTACTTC. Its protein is CASSLGGTRETQYF.

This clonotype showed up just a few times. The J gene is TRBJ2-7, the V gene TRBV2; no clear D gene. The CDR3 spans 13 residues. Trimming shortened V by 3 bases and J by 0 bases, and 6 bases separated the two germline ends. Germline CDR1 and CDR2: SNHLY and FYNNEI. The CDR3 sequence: CASSEGVSYEQYF. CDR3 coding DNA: TGTGCCAGCAGTGAGGGCGTCTCCTACGAGCAGTACTTC.

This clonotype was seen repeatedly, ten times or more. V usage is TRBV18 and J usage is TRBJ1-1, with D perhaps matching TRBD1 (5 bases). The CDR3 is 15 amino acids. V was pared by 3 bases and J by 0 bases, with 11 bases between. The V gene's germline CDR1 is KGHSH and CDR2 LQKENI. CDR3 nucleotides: TGTGCCAGCTCACCCCAGACAGCCATGAACACTGAAGCTTTCTTT. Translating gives CASSPQTAMNTEAFF.

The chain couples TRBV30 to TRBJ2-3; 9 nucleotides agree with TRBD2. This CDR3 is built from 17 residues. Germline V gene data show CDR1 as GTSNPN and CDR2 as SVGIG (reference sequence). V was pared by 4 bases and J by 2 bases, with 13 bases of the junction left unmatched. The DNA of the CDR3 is TGTGCCTGGACCTCCAAACGGGGACTAGCAGTCACAGATACGCAGTATTTT. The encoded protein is CAWTSKRGLAVTDTQYF. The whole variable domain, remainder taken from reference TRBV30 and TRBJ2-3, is SQTIHQWPATLVQPVGSPLSLECTVEGTSNPNLYWYRQAAGRGLQLLFYSVGIGQISSEVPQNLSASRPQDRQFILSSKKLLLSDSGFYLCAWTSKRGLAVTDTQYFGPGTRLTVL.